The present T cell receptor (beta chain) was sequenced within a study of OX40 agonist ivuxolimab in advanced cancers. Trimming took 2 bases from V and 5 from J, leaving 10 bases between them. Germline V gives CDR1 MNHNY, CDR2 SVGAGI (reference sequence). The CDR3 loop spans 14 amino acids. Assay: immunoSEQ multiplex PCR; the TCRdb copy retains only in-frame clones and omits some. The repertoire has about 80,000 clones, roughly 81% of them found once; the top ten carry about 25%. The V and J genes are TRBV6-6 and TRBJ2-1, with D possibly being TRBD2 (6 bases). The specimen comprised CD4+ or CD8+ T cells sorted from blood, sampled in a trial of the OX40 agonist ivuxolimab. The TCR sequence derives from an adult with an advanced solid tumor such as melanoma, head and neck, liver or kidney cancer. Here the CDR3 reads CASSYVGGNNEQFF. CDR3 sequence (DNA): TGTGCCAGCAGTTACGTGGGAGGCAACAATGAGCAGTTCTTC.